This T cell receptor (beta chain) comes out of a study of blood T cell repertoires in COVID-19 (dated by TCRdb to the early 2020s). About the study as a whole: Collaborator samples came from the United States, Italy and Spain and covered acute and convalescent phases of COVID-19. The prospective study material was composed of cDNA or gDNA derived from T cells, B-cell-depleted T cells, or PBMCs. The dataset comprised deeply sampled blood TCRbeta repertoires from subjects exposed to, actively infected with, or recovered from COVID-19. The repertoires were released in a freely available public database intended as a resource for research on the immune response to SARS-CoV-2. Samples came from the ongoing ImmuneRACE study (first 160 participants) plus 1,254 subjects from 6 global collaborators. A de-identified subject ID, COVID-19 status, age in years and sex were almost always included in the sample metadata. Where HLA class I and class II types were available, the types were taken from metadata supplied by the sample provider, not from assay-based typing.

TCRbeta CDR3 regions were amplified from genomic DNA by means of the immunoSEQ Assay, a bias-controlled multiplex PCR. Regarding the original processing steps: The number of nucleated cells in each sample was estimated from the amplification of reference gene primers within the assay. To quantify the absolute abundance of each unique TCRbeta CDR3 rearrangement, sequence reads were collapsed and filtered. For each sample, productive Simpson clonality was calculated by taking the square root of Simpson's diversity index across productive rearrangements. TCRdb limited this immuneACCESS table to in-frame rearrangements with V and J called. A share of clones is missing; checked studies link under half to unresolved V genes, and the rest is unexplained. The D gene and trimming were derived from the DNA, and the V and J assignments and clone size from that table. The table for this sample lists around 230,000 clones; roughly 84% of them were counted only once. The top ten clonotypes cover around 25% of the sample.

From a lookup of the germline V gene (reference sequence), CDR1 and CDR2 are LNHDA and SQIVND. The CDR3 sequence holds 15 residues, the cysteine and phenylalanine included. Only CDR3 DNA is held: 45 bases, read in frame from base 1. V ends up 3 bases short and J 3 bases short, with an unmatched junction base count of 2. This clone came up many times. The clone's antigen remains unknown. Per-base qualities were not stored, and no clone one base away is much larger. Different DNA sequences within this sample yield the same CDR3. Broad study findings and their caveats: The quantity of clinical and demographic metadata differed by source and by participant and was supplied without curation.

Whole blood was collected in K2EDTA tubes by collaborating institutions according to the institutions' own protocols. For TCRbeta analysis, collaborators shipped samples in one of three forms: frozen whole blood, isolated PBMCs, or DNA extracted from either of those sample types. The origin of this receptor is a man aged 35-49 years with acute or convalescent COVID-19. Here the chain combines TRBV19 and TRBJ2-1, with 10 central nucleotides matching TRBD2. Sequences were obtained from peripheral blood. The CDR3 loop reads CASSILAGDYNEQFF. The DNA sequence follows: TGTGCCAGTAGTATCCTAGCGGGAGACTACAATGAGCAGTTCTTC.